This record covers a single T cell receptor (beta chain). What it binds is not known. A much larger clone lies a single base off, so this may be a read error. The second PCR ran about 6 to 12 cycles with a sample-barcoded 5' primer and J-beta primers. Per sample, CDR3-containing paired-end reads numbered at least 2.5 million. MiXCR was run by TCRdb on the 5' RACE reads, yielding one entry per CDR3 protein. The sample lists about 780,000 distinct CDR3 sequences; 46% were seen once. This record comes from a study of blood T cells in healthy people across ages. CDR3 length: 14 residues. V was trimmed by 3 bases and J by 1 base, leaving 11 bases between them. Germline V gene lookup returns CDR1 DFQATT and CDR2 SNEGSKA (reference sequence). Study-level results: Percentage of naive T cells showed a strong correlation with TCR beta diversity.

Every sample gave at least 5 micrograms of total RNA when it was extracted. This clonotype was obtained from a man older than 75 in good health. The genes are TRBV20-1 and TRBJ2-3; D remains unclear. The specimen was blood. The CDR3 nucleotides are TGCAGTGCTAGTACCCCTGACGGCACAGATACGCAGTATTTT. It yields the protein CSASTPDGTDTQYF.